Presented here are 7 T cell receptor beta chains from one specimen sequenced in a study of blood T cell repertoires in COVID-19. Libraries were prepared by immunoSEQ multiplex PCR; TCRdb keeps only in-frame clonotypes and omits some of them. Among over 45,000 clones, roughly 82% were seen once, and the ten largest hold roughly 7.7%. Sequencing input: peripheral blood. The origin of the receptors is a man aged 40-49 years with acute or convalescent COVID-19.

V gene TRBV5-1 combines with J gene TRBJ1-2; 7 bases fit TRBD1. The J segment lost 4 bases and the V segment lost 4 bases, leaving 4 bases of the junction unmatched. CDR3 length equals 13 residues. Per the germline V gene, CDR1 is SGHRS and CDR2 is YFSETQ. The DNA for the CDR3 is TGCGCCAGCAGCCGGGACAGACTCTATGGCTACACCTTC. It specifies CASSRDRLYGYTF.

The chain joins TRBV30 to TRBJ2-2, with D perhaps TRBD2 (6 bases). The CDR3 runs to 12 residues. V dropped 3 bases and J dropped 5 bases, with 7 bases sitting between them. CDR1 is GTSNPN, CDR2 SVGIG, per germline (reference sequence). CDR3 amino acids: CAWREGTGELFF. The CDR3 DNA follows: TGTGCCTGGAGGGAGGGAACCGGGGAGCTGTTTTTT. Combining the CDR3 with reference TRBV30 and TRBJ2-2 gives the whole variable domain SQTIHQWPATLVQPVGSPLSLECTVEGTSNPNLYWYRQAAGRGLQLLFYSVGIGQISSEVPQNLSASRPQDRQFILSSKKLLLSDSGFYLCAWREGTGELFFGEGSRLTVL.

The CDR3: CASSGAGGIPYNEQFF. The DNA for the CDR3 is TGTGCCAGCAGCGGGGCAGGGGGGATCCCCTACAATGAGCAGTTCTTC. The chain recombines TRBV14 with TRBJ2-1; tentatively, D is TRBD1 (7 bases). The germline CDR1 and CDR2 sequences are SGHDN and FVKESK. V was shortened by 5 bases and J by 2 bases, with 16 bases between the two germline ends. This CDR3 region has 16 residues.

V usage is TRBV19 and J usage is TRBJ1-1; unclear D gene. In germline, CDR1 is LNHDA, CDR2 SQIVND (reference sequence). The CDR3 spans 13 residues. Trimming took off 3 bases at V and 1 base at J, with 6 bases between the two ends. In nucleotides, the CDR3 is TGTGCCAGTAGTATCCGGGAGAACACTGAAGCTTTCTTT. Protein product: CASSIRENTEAFF.

This clone was counted between two and nine times. This chain connects TRBV5-4 to TRBJ1-6, with a weak D call TRBD1 (6 bases). The germline V gene has CDR1 SGHNT and CDR2 YYREEE (reference sequence). Between the trimmed V and J ends, which lost 4 bases and 5 bases, there was a span of 10 bases. The CDR3 is made up of 14 amino acids. In DNA, the CDR3 is TGTGCCAGCAGCGGGGCAGGGGATAATTCACCCCTCCACTTT. Amino acids: CASSGAGDNSPLHF.

The chain links TRBV7-2 to TRBJ2-2; maybe TRBD2 (7 bases). The CDR3 length is 16 residues. Germline CDR1 SGHTA, CDR2 FQGNSA. V was clipped by 3 bases and J by 4 bases, with 15 bases between them. The CDR3 nucleotides read TGTGCCAGCAGCTTGGGGGGGCCCTATCTCACCGGGGAGCTGTTTTTT. This gives the protein CASSLGGPYLTGELFF. The full variable domain, with the rest looked up from reference TRBV7-2 and TRBJ2-2, is GAGVSQSPSNKVTEKGKDVELRCDPISGHTALYWYRQSLGQGLEFLIYFQGNSAPDKSGLPSDRFSAERTGGSVSTLTIQRTQQEDSAVYLCASSLGGPYLTGELFFGEGSRLTVL.

This clone has only a few counts. The chain uses TRBV11-3 and TRBJ2-3; a possible D gene is TRBD1 (5 bases). This CDR3 has 18 amino acids. The germline CDR1 and CDR2 sequences are SGHNT and YENEEA. Trimming cost V 6 bases and J 2 bases, with 24 bases left between them. CDR3 nucleotides: TGTGCCAGCAGACCCAACGCCTCCCAGGGTGACCTCACAGATACGCAGTATTTT. Protein sequence: CASRPNASQGDLTDTQYF. The full variable domain, completed using reference TRBV11-3 and TRBJ2-3, is EAGVVQSPRYKIIEKKQPVAFWCNPISGHNTLYWYLQNLGQGPELLIRYENEEAVDDSQLPKDRFSAERLKGVDSTLKIQPAELGDSAVYLCASRPNASQGDLTDTQYFGPGTRLTVL.